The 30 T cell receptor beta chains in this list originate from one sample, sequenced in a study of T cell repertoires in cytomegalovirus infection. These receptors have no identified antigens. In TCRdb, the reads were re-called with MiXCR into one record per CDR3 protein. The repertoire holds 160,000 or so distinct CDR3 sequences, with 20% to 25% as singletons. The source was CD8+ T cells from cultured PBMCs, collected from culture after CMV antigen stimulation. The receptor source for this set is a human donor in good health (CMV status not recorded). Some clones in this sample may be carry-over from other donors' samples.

The DNA for the CDR3 is TGTGCCAGCAGTTTACGGGACGGCTATCAGCCCCAGCATTTT. Protein sequence: CASSLRDGYQPQHF. The chain is built from TRBV12-3 or TRBV12-4 and TRBJ1-5, with TRBD1 as a possible D gene (5 bases). The CDR3 has 14 amino acids. V was clipped by 2 bases and J by 5 bases, with 10 bases between them.

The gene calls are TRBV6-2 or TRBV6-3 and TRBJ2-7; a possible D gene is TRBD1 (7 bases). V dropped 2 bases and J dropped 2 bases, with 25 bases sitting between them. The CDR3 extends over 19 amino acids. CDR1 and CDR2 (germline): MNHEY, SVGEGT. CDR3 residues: CASSYRGSFGQATTYEQYF. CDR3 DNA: TGTGCCAGCAGTTACCGGGGGTCCTTTGGACAGGCGACGACCTACGAGCAGTACTTC.

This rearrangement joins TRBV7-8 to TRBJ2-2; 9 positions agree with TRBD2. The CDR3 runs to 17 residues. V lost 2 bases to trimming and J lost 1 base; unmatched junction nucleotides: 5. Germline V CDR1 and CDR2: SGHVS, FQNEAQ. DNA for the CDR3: TGTGCCAGCAGCTTATATAATAGCGGGGGGAACACCGGGGAGCTGTTTTTT. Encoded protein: CASSLYNSGGNTGELFF.

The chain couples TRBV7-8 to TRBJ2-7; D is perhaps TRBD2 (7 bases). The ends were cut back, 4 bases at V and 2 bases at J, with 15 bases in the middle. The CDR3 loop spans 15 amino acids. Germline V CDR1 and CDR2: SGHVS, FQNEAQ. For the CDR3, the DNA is TGTGCCAGCAGCTCTGTGGCGGGGGCGGCCTACGAGCAGTACTTC. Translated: CASSSVAGAAYEQYF.

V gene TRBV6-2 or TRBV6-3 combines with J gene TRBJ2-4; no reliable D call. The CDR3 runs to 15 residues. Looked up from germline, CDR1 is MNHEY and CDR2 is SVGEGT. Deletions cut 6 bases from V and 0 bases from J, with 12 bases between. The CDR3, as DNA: TGTGCCAGCAGCCTCTCCCGACTAGCCAAAAACATTCAGTACTTC. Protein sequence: CASSLSRLAKNIQYF.

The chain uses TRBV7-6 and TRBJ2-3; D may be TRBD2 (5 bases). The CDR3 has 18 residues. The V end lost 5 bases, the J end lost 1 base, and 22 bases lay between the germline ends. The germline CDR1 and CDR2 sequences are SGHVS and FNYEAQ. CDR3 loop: CASSPSSGRKGGTDTQYF. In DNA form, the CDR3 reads TGTGCCAGCAGCCCCTCCTCAGGCAGAAAGGGAGGCACAGATACGCAGTATTTT.

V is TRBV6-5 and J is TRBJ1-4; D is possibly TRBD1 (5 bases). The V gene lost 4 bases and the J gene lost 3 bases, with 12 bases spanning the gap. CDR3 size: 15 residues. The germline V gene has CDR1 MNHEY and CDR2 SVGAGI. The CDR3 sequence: CASSLSGNANEKLFF. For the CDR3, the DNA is TGTGCCAGCAGTTTATCAGGGAATGCTAATGAAAAACTGTTTTTT.

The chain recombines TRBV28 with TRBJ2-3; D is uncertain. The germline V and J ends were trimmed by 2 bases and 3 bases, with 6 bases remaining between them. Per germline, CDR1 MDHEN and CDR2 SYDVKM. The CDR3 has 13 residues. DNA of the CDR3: TGTGCCAGCAGTTTACTAGTGACAGATACGCAGTATTTT. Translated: CASSLLVTDTQYF.

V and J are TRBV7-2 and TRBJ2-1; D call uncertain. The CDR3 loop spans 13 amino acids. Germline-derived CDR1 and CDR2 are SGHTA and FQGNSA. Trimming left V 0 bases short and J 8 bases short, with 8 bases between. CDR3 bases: TGTGCCAGCAGCTTAGCGGCGATGGATGAGCAGTTCTTC. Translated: CASSLAAMDEQFF.

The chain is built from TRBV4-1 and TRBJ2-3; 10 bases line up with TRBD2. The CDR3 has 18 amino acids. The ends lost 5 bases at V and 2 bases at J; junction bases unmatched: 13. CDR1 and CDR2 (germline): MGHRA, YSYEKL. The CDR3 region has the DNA TGCGCCAGCAGCTTCCCATCTAGCGGGGGCTCCTTCACAGATACGCAGTATTTT. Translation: CASSFPSSGGSFTDTQYF.

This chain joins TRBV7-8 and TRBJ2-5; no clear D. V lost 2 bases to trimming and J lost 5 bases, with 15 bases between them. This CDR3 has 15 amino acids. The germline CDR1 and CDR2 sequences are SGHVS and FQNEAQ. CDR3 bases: TGTGCCAGCAGCTTAATGGCGGTCGGAAGCGAGACCCAGTACTTC. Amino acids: CASSLMAVGSETQYF. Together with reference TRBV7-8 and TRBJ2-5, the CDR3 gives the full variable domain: GAGVSQSPRYKVAKRGQDVALRCDPISGHVSLFWYQQALGQGPEFLTYFQNEAQLDKSGLPSDRFFAERPEGSVSTLKIQRTQQEDSAVYLCASSLMAVGSETQYFGPGTRLLVL.

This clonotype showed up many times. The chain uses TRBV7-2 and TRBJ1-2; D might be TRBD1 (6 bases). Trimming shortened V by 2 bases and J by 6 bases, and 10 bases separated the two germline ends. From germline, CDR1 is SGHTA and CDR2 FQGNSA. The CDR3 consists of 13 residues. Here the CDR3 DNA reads TGTGCCAGCAGCTTATACAGGGACGATGGCTACACCTTC. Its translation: CASSLYRDDGYTF.

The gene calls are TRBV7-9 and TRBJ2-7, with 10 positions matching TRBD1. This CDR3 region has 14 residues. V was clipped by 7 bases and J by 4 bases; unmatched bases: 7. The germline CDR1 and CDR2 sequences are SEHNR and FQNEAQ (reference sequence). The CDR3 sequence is CASNYDRGPYEQYF. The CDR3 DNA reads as TGTGCCAGCAACTACGACAGGGGGCCGTACGAGCAGTACTTC.

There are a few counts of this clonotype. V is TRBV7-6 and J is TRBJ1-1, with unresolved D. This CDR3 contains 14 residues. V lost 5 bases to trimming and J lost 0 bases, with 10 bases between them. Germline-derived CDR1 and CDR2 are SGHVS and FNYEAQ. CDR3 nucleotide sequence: TGTGCCAGCAGCCACGAAGGGATGAACACTGAAGCTTTCTTT. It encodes CASSHEGMNTEAFF.

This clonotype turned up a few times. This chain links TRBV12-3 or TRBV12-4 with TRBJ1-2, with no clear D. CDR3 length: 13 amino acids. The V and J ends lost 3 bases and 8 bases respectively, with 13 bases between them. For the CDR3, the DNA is TGTGCCAGCAGTTTGAGCCCCACAGCGGGCTACACCTTC. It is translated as CASSLSPTAGYTF.

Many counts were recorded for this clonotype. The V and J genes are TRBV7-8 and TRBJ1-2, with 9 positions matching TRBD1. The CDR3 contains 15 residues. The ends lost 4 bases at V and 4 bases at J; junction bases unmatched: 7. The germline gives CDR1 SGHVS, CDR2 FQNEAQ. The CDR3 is CASSSYRGQGYGYTF. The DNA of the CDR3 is TGTGCCAGCAGCTCTTACAGGGGGCAAGGCTATGGCTACACCTTC.

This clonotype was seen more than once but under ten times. The CDR3 loop reads CASSLGASSYEQYF. In nucleotides, the CDR3 is TGTGCCAGCAGCTTAGGAGCCAGCTCCTACGAGCAGTACTTC. The rearrangement uses TRBV7-2 and TRBJ2-7; unclear D gene. The germline gives CDR1 SGHTA, CDR2 FQGNSA. Between the trimmed V and J ends, which lost 1 base and 0 bases, there was a span of 7 bases. The CDR3 loop spans 14 amino acids.

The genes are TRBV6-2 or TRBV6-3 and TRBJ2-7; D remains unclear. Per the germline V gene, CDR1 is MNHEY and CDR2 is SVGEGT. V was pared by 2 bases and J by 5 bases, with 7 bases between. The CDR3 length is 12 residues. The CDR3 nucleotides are TGTGCCAGCAGTTACGTCCCCCACGAGCAGTACTTC. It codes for CASSYVPHEQYF.

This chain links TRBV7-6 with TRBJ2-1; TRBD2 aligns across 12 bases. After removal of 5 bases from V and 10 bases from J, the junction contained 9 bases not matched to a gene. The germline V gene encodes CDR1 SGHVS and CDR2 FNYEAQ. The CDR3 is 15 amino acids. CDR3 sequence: CASSLVVGLAGEQFF. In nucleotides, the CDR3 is TGTGCCAGCAGCCTCGTAGTCGGACTAGCGGGGGAGCAGTTCTTC.

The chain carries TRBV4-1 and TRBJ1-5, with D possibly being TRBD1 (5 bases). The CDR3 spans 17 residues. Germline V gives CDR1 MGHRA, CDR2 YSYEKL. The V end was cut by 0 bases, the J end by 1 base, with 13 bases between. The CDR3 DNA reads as TGCGCCAGCAGCCAAGAAGGTCCCTGGACAAGCAATCAGCCCCAGCATTTT. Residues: CASSQEGPWTSNQPQHF.

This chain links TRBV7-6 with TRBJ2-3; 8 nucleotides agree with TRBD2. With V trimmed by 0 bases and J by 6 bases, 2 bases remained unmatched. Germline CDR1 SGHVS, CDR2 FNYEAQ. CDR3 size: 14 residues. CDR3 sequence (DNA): TGTGCCAGCAGCTTAGCGCTAGCGGGCGATACGCAGTATTTT. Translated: CASSLALAGDTQYF.

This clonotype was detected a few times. This chain's CDR3 is CASSLNRVPGNTIYF. Here the CDR3 DNA reads TGTGCCAGCAGCTTAAATAGGGTACCTGGAAACACCATATATTTT. The chain is built from TRBV7-2 and TRBJ1-3, with D unclear. CDR3 length: 15 residues. V dropped 2 bases and J dropped 2 bases, with 10 bases sitting between them. In germline, CDR1 is SGHTA, CDR2 FQGNSA. Full variable domain (missing parts from reference TRBV7-2 and TRBJ1-3): GAGVSQSPSNKVTEKGKDVELRCDPISGHTALYWYRQSLGQGLEFLIYFQGNSAPDKSGLPSDRFSAERTGGSVSTLTIQRTQQEDSAVYLCASSLNRVPGNTIYFGEGSWLTVV.

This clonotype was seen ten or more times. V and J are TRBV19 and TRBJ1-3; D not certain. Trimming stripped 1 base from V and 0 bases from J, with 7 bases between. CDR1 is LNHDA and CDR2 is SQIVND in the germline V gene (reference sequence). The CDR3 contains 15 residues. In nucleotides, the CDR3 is TGTGCCAGTAGTATAGGCCCGTCCTCTGGAAACACCATATATTTT. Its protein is CASSIGPSSGNTIYF.

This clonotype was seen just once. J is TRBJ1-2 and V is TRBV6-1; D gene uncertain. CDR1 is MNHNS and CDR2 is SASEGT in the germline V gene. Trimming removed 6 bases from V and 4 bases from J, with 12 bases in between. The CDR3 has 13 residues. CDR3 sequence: CASSSTVRYGYTF. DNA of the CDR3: TGTGCCAGCAGCTCAACAGTTCGCTATGGCTACACCTTC.

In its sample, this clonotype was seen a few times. In DNA form, the CDR3 reads TGTGCCAGCAGCCAACTAGCGGGGCAGAGGGAGACCCAGTACTTC. Translating it yields CASSQLAGQRETQYF. V usage is TRBV7-8 and J usage is TRBJ2-5, with TRBD2 matching 10 bases. The CDR3 covers 15 residues. Germline lookup yields CDR1 SGHVS and CDR2 FQNEAQ. The trim removed 5 bases at V and 5 bases at J, leaving 8 bases unmatched.

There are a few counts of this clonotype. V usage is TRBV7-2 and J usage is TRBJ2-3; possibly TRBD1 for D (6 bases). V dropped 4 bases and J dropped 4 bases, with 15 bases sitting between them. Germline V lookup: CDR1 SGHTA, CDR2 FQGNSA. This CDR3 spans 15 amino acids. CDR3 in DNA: TGTGCCAGCAGCTCAGGGGCCCTCGGGGCAGATACGCAGTATTTT. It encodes CASSSGALGADTQYF.

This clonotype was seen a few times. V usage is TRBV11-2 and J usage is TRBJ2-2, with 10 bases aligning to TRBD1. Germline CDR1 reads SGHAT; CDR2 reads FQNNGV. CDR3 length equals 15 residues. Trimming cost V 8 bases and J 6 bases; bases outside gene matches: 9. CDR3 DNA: TGTGCCAGCCGCCGTGGACAGGGGGAAGCCGGGGAGCTGTTTTTT. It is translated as CASRRGQGEAGELFF. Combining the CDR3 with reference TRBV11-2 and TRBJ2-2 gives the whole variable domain EAGVAQSPRYKIIEKRQSVAFWCNPISGHATLYWYQQILGQGPKLLIQFQNNGVVDDSQLPKDRFSAERLKGVDSTLKIQPAKLEDSAVYLCASRRGQGEAGELFFGEGSRLTVL.

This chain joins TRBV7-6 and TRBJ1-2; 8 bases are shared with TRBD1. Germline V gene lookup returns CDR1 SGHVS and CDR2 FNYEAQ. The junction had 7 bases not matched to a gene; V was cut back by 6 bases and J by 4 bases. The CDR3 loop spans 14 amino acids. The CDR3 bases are TGTGCCAGCAGTCCGGACAGGGCTCCCTATGGCTACACCTTC. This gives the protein CASSPDRAPYGYTF.

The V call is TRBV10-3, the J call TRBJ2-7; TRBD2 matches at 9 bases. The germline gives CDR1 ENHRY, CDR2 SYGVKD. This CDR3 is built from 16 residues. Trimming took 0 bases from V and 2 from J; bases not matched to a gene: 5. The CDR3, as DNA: TGTGCCATCAGTGAGTCTGAGCGGGGGGAAACCTACGAGCAGTACTTC. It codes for CAISESERGETYEQYF.

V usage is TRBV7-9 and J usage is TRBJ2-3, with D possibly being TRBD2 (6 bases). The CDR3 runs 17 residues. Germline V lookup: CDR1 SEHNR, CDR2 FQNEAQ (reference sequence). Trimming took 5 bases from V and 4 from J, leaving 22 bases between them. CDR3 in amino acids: CASSPWGRTKDSDTQYF. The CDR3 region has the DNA TGTGCCAGCAGCCCGTGGGGACGGACTAAAGATTCAGATACGCAGTATTTT.